The clone carrying this T cell receptor beta chain was recorded a few times. The target antigen is unknown. The CDR3 spans 12 residues. The germline gives CDR1 LGHNA, CDR2 YNFKEQ. V lost 1 base and J 8 bases, leaving 5 bases between the germline ends. The data were obtained in a study of blood T cells in healthy people across ages. About the study: In model experiments, template switching was able to capture about one barcoded beta molecule for every two T cells that were present.

With a J-beta primer mix and a sample-barcoded 5' primer, a second PCR ran 7 to 11 cycles. Unique molecular identifiers of 12 random nucleotides labeled each cDNA. TCRdb passed the 5' RACE reads through MiXCR, listing each CDR3 protein once. Of about 1.5 million distinct CDR3 sequences in the sample, 42% were seen once. Regarding the study as a whole: PBMCs were not sorted, which prevented a conclusive comparison of naive versus antigen-experienced cells. Estimates drawn from one million T cells were deemed to understate diversity.

The V call is TRBV4-2, the J call TRBJ1-4; D gene ambiguous. The sequence was collected from a woman in her late teens or twenties in good health. Sequences were obtained from blood. The CDR3 nucleotides read TGTGCCAGCAGCCAAGTGGAAGAAAAACTGTTTTTT. Its protein product is CASSQVEEKLFF.